These 14 T cell receptor beta chains originate from one sample sequenced in a study of blood T cell repertoires in COVID-19. Sequencing was performed with immunoSEQ multiplex PCR; in TCRdb, only in-frame clones are kept and a portion is missing. The sample has approximately 90,000 clones, approximately 88% seen once. Sequencing used peripheral blood. These receptors were taken from a man aged 55 to 70 with acute or convalescent COVID-19.

The chain carries TRBV6-5 and TRBJ1-2; D is unresolved. Trimming took 2 bases from V and 2 from J, leaving 6 bases between them. Germline values: CDR1 MNHEY, CDR2 SVGAGI. The CDR3 runs to 13 residues. The CDR3 coding sequence is TGTGCCAGCAGTTACAGGAGAAACTATGGCTACACCTTC. Translating it yields CASSYRRNYGYTF.

The chain combines TRBV10-1 with TRBJ2-1, with TRBD1 identical over 8 bases. This CDR3 comprises 15 residues. Germline V lookup: CDR1 WNHNN, CDR2 SYGVQD (reference sequence). The V and J ends lost 4 bases and 4 bases, in that order; junction bases with no gene match: 6. The CDR3 region has the DNA TGCGCCAGCAGTGTAGGGACAGGTGGTTACAATGAGCAGTTCTTC. This encodes CASSVGTGGYNEQFF.

The CDR3 nucleotides are TGTGCCAGCATGGGGGCGATCCTCCACTTT. The encoded protein is CASMGAILHF. This rearrangement joins TRBV6-5 to TRBJ1-6; D may be TRBD1 (6 bases). The CDR3 runs to 10 residues. The V gene's germline CDR1 is MNHEY and CDR2 SVGAGI. V was shortened by 7 bases and J by 15 bases, with 10 bases between the two germline ends.

This clone was recorded once. The chain uses TRBV6-4 and TRBJ2-2, with 8 bases matching TRBD1. This CDR3 spans 14 amino acids. Germline-derived CDR1 and CDR2 are MRHNA and SNTAGT. The V gene end was trimmed by 6 bases and the J gene end by 3 bases; junction bases not matched to a gene: 3. In nucleotides, the CDR3 is TGTGCCAGCAGCGGACAGGGTGACACCGGGGAGCTGTTTTTT. It codes for CASSGQGDTGELFF.

The chain combines TRBV19 with TRBJ1-2; no clear D gene. Germline V CDR1 and CDR2: LNHDA, SQIVND (reference sequence). This CDR3 contains 15 residues. V was clipped by 5 bases and J by 6 bases, with 19 bases between them. The CDR3 sequence is CASSVRTGFMDGYTF. Here the CDR3 DNA reads TGTGCCAGTAGTGTCAGGACGGGGTTTATGGATGGCTACACCTTC.

CDR3 nucleotides: TGTGCCATCATGGGGACAGGGAGCAATCAGCCCCAGCATTTT. Encoded protein: CAIMGTGSNQPQHF. The J gene is TRBJ1-5, the V gene TRBV10-3, with TRBD1 identical over 9 bases. Trimming took 7 bases from V and 1 from J; bases not matched to a gene: 2. From germline, CDR1 is ENHRY and CDR2 SYGVKD. The CDR3 is 14 amino acids.

This rearrangement joins TRBV7-2 to TRBJ2-7; perhaps TRBD2 as D (6 bases). Trimming shortened V by 1 base and J by 2 bases, and 12 bases separated the two germline ends. Germline V gene data show CDR1 as SGHTA and CDR2 as FQGNSA. The CDR3 is 15 amino acids. The CDR3 here is CASSLEGREAYEQYF. Written as DNA, the CDR3 is TGTGCCAGCAGCTTAGAAGGAAGGGAGGCCTACGAGCAGTACTTC.

V and J are TRBV19 and TRBJ2-1; maybe TRBD2 (6 bases). The V end was cut by 7 bases, the J end by 4 bases, with 17 bases between. This CDR3 is 15 amino acids long. CDR1 is LNHDA and CDR2 is SQIVND in the germline V gene (reference sequence). The CDR3 DNA reads TGTGCCAGTAAATTGAGTGACGGGGGTTACAATGAGCAGTTCTTC. Translation gives CASKLSDGGYNEQFF.

The rearrangement links TRBV6-5 to TRBJ2-7; 7 nucleotides align to TRBD1. The CDR3 consists of 14 residues. Germline loops: CDR1 MNHEY, CDR2 SVGAGI. V was pared by 6 bases and J by 2 bases, with 7 bases of the junction left unmatched. CDR3 bases: TGTGCCAGCAGGCCGGGACAGCCAACCTACGAGCAGTACTTC. Translated: CASRPGQPTYEQYF.

The chain employs TRBV19 and TRBJ2-1; 15 bases fit TRBD2. After removal of 4 bases from V and 0 bases from J, the junction contained 7 bases not matched to a gene. This CDR3 has 19 residues. Germline CDR1 reads LNHDA; CDR2 reads SQIVND (reference sequence). The CDR3 protein is CASSKGTSGGFSSYNEQFF. DNA of the CDR3: TGTGCCAGTAGTAAAGGGACTAGCGGGGGGTTCAGCTCCTACAATGAGCAGTTCTTC.

On this clone: Mismatch with germline at one junction end may stem from a read error. The chain couples TRBV24-1 to TRBJ2-3; 12 positions agree with TRBD1. This CDR3 has 17 residues. The germline V gene encodes CDR1 KGHDR and CDR2 SFDVKD. CDR3 loop: CAISQTGTGGLWDTQYF. In DNA, the CDR3 is TGTGCCATCAGTCAAACGGGGACAGGGGGCTTATGGGATACGCAGTATTTT.

The chain has TRBV24-1 and TRBJ1-5; 12 nucleotides match TRBD1. The CDR3 totals 15 residues. Germline V gives CDR1 KGHDR, CDR2 SFDVKD. J gave up 6 bases and V 3 bases, and 2 bases lay outside the gene matches. The CDR3, as DNA: TGTGCCACCAGTGATGGGGGACAGGGGGCTCAGCCCCAGCATTTT. Residues: CATSDGGQGAQPQHF.

J is TRBJ1-2 and V is TRBV30; the D gene is possibly TRBD1 (6 bases). The CDR3 totals 13 residues. The germline V gene encodes CDR1 GTSNPN and CDR2 SVGIG (reference sequence). The CDR3 loop is CGTPGDPRGGYTF. The DNA of the CDR3 is TGTGGCACACCAGGGGACCCCCGTGGGGGCTACACCTTC.

This sequence joins TRBV19 and TRBJ1-1; D might be TRBD1 (6 bases). Germline loops: CDR1 LNHDA, CDR2 SQIVND (reference sequence). The CDR3 totals 13 residues. The germline V and J ends were trimmed by 7 bases and 1 base, with 10 bases remaining between them. This CDR3 reads CASTPQGNTEAFF. CDR3 DNA sequence: TGTGCCAGTACCCCACAGGGGAACACTGAAGCTTTCTTT.